This T cell receptor beta chain emerged from a study of cytomegalovirus exposure and HLA in healthy donors. Findings and limits, study-wide: Later analysis associated a missense DCLRE1C variant with TCR beta V- and J-gene trimming. In a later analysis, a genetic analysis reported fewer productive-TCR N-insertions in an Asian-associated ancestry cluster than the cohort average.

Points on this clone: The antigen remains unidentified.

The CDR3 contains 14 residues. Per germline, CDR1 SGDLS and CDR2 YYNGEE. V lost 2 bases, J lost 5 bases, and 11 bases lay in between. PCR involved 60 Vbeta and 13 Jbeta primers. This table comes from immunoSEQ multiplex PCR, and its TCRdb copy is limited to in-frame clones, with some not included. The sample yields around 180,000 clones, around 85% seen once. The chain links TRBV9 to TRBJ2-1; weak D call: TRBD2 (6 bases). The receptor comes from a boy aged 2 to 10 in good health and CMV-seronegative. Material: PBMCs. The CDR3 DNA reads TGTGCCAGCAGCGTCGAGGCGGGAAACAATGAGCAGTTCTTC. Its translation is CASSVEAGNNEQFF.